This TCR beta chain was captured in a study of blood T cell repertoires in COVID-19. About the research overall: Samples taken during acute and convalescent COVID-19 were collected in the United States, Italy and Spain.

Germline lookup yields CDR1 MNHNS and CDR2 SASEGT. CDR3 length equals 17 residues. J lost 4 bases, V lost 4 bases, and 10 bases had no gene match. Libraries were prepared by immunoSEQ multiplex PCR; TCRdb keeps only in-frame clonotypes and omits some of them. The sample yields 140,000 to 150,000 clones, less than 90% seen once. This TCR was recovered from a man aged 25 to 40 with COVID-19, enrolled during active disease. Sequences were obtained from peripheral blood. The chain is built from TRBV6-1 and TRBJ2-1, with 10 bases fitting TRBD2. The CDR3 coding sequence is TGTGCCAGCAGTGCCAGGACTAGCGGTTCTAATTACAATGAGCAGTTCTTC. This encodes CASSARTSGSNYNEQFF.